This T cell receptor (beta chain) stems from a study of vaccination and CD4 T cells after COVID-19. Background on the study: Two of the convalescents were Hispanic, and the group consisted of six males and four females. The cells in question were stimulated using overlapping spike peptides derived from SARS-CoV-2, HCoV-NL63, HCoV-OC43 and HCoV-229E.

Per germline, CDR1 DFQATT and CDR2 SNEGSKA (reference sequence). The CDR3 totals 18 residues. The J segment lost 5 bases and the V segment lost 0 bases, leaving 12 bases of the junction unmatched. This clonotype was detected only a few times. Its antigen is as yet unknown. The study, taken as a whole, reports: Clonotypes reactive to SARS-CoV-2 had a median that went up from approximately 21 to 40, but not significantly.

The treatment is: approximately nine-day PBMC culture with coronavirus spike peptide pools or control peptides (ViraFEST assay). Harvesting of the unexposed donor's CD4+ T cells predated the COVID-19 pandemic (2011-2018). ViraFEST sequenced TCRs after peptide-pool expansion of antigen-specific T cells. Sequencing of the DNA from cultured CD4+ T cells was carried out with the Oncomine TCR Beta short-read assay. In TCRdb, the PCR reads were re-called with MiXCR into one record per CDR3 protein. The table includes around 8,000 distinct CDR3 sequences, roughly 36% detected once. The genes are TRBV20-1 and TRBJ2-7, with 14 bases fitting TRBD2. This clonotype originated in a human donor in good health. Source material: CD4+ T cells from blood, cultured in vitro. The DNA for the CDR3 is TGCAGTGCTAGAGATCGAATGGGACTAGCGGGGGAAGGCGACGAGCAGTACTTC. Protein sequence: CSARDRMGLAGEGDEQYF.